These 6 T cell receptor beta chains share one sample of origin, sequenced in a study of human T cells and chemical hapten exposure. TCRdb used MiXCR to reprocess the RACE reads, holding one entry per CDR3 protein. The sample has 250,000 or so distinct CDR3 sequences, over 8% seen once. As to time point: pre-sensitization, week 0. The treatment here: therapeutic diphenylcyclopropenone sensitization with weekly scalp DPC. This specimen consisted of whole blood, obtained in connection with sensitization to the hapten diphenylcyclopropenone (DPC). These receptors all stem from a woman in her forties with alopecia areata. Some clones in this sample may be carry-over from other donors' samples.

This chain uses TRBV11-3 with TRBJ2-7; 7 nucleotides match TRBD1. Looked up from germline, CDR1 is SGHNT and CDR2 is YENEEA. The CDR3 sequence is 16 residues long. The ends lost 1 base at V and 3 bases at J; junction bases unmatched: 9. Here the CDR3 reads CASSLVAAGGSYEQYF. In DNA form, the CDR3 reads TGTGCCAGCAGCTTAGTGGCCGCAGGGGGTAGCTACGAGCAGTACTTC.

This clonotype occurred a few times. V is TRBV12-3 or TRBV12-4 and J is TRBJ2-1; maybe TRBD1 (5 bases). The CDR3 covers 16 residues. The V end lost 1 base, the J end lost 5 bases, and 15 bases lay between the germline ends. CDR3 in amino acids: CASSLVGPGAHNEQFF. DNA of the CDR3: TGTGCCAGCAGTTTAGTCGGTCCTGGGGCCCACAATGAGCAGTTCTTC.

This clonotype was recorded many times. The rearrangement joins TRBV11-2 to TRBJ2-1; tentative D call: TRBD2 (6 bases). Germline V gene data show CDR1 as SGHAT and CDR2 as FQNNGV. This CDR3 is 12 amino acids long. V was clipped by 4 bases and J by 8 bases, with 9 bases between them. In nucleotides, the CDR3 is TGTGCCAGCAGCTGGGGCGGGGATGAGCAGTTCTTC. Translating gives CASSWGGDEQFF.

The chain combines TRBV29-1 with TRBJ1-4; D not resolved. Trimming took off 5 bases at V and 4 bases at J, with 11 bases between the two ends. CDR3 length: 13 residues. In germline, CDR1 is SQVTM, CDR2 ANQGSEA. The CDR3 here is CSVIKGNNEKLFF. The CDR3 nucleotides are TGCAGCGTTATTAAGGGTAATAATGAAAAACTGTTTTTT.

This clonotype appeared many times. This chain uses TRBV27 with TRBJ2-3; 16 nucleotides line up with TRBD2. This CDR3 is built from 19 residues. In germline, CDR1 is MNHEY, CDR2 SMNVEV (reference sequence). The trim removed 6 bases at V and 5 bases at J, leaving 14 bases unmatched. The CDR3 DNA sequence: TGTGCCAGCAGCAAACCGGGACTAGCGGGAGGGCCCGGTGGAGATACGCAGTATTTT. It codes for CASSKPGLAGGPGGDTQYF.

The genes are TRBV12-5 and TRBJ2-7; D remains ambiguous. The CDR3 is 15 residues long. Trimming shortened V by 5 bases and J by 2 bases, and 16 bases separated the two germline ends. Germline loops: CDR1 LGHNT, CDR2 FRNRAP. The CDR3, as DNA: TGTGCTAGTGGTCCCTCCCCTGGCCAGACCTACGAGCAGTACTTC. This codes for CASGPSPGQTYEQYF.